Listed below are T cell receptor beta chains from one sample, sequenced in a study of lymphopenia after photon versus proton radiotherapy. Clones were read by immunoSEQ multiplex PCR, and TCRdb kept only the in-frame ones, dropping some. This table holds roughly 65,000 clones, around 90% found once. The sample here was peripheral blood, taken from a patient treated with photon-based radiotherapy. The source is a woman between 65 and 79 years old with pancreatic cancer. Both conserved end residues are part of each CDR3. Fields, in order: V gene, D gene, clone size, J gene, CDR3 protein, CDR3 DNA. A D gene is named only where the DNA matches it firmly. Expanded clones are given a class, and other clones once, few, many or no size at all.

V: TRBV5-1
D: -
size: -
J: TRBJ2-1
CDR3: CASSLGRYSYNEQFF
DNA: TGCGCCAGCAGCTTGGGCAGGTACTCCTACAATGAGCAGTTCTTC

V: TRBV28
D: -
size: -
J: TRBJ1-2
CDR3: CASSATPDIGVANYGYTF
DNA: TGTGCCAGCAGCGCTACCCCGGATATCGGTGTCGCTAACTATGGCTACACCTTC

V: TRBV4-1
D: -
size: -
J: TRBJ2-1
CDR3: CASSQELGSSYNEQFF
DNA: TGCGCCAGCAGCCAAGAGCTCGGGAGCTCCTACAATGAGCAGTTCTTC

V: TRBV4-1
D: -
size: -
J: TRBJ2-6
CDR3: CASSLSGANVLTF
DNA: TGCGCCAGCAGCCTTTCGGGGGCCAACGTCCTGACTTTC

V: TRBV15
D: TRBD1
size: -
J: TRBJ1-4
CDR3: CATGQGGGNEKLFF
DNA: TGTGCCACCGGACAGGGAGGAGGTAATGAAAAACTGTTTTTT

V: TRBV19
D: -
size: -
J: TRBJ2-7
CDR3: CASSETGEASYEQYF
DNA: TGTGCCAGTAGTGAGACAGGCGAGGCCTCCTACGAGCAGTACTTC

V: TRBV4-3
D: -
size: -
J: TRBJ2-4
CDR3: CASSQDPRTEAKNIQYF
DNA: TGCGCCAGCAGCCAGGACCCCCGGACTGAAGCCAAAAACATTCAGTACTTC

V: TRBV13
D: -
size: -
J: TRBJ2-4
CDR3: CASSLGGSGAPGNIQYF
DNA: TGTGCCAGCAGCTTAGGGGGTAGCGGCGCCCCGGGAAACATTCAGTACTTC

V: TRBV28
D: -
size: -
J: TRBJ2-2
CDR3: CATMQTNTGELFF
DNA: TGTGCCACGATGCAGACGAACACCGGGGAGCTGTTTTTT

V: TRBV5-1
D: -
size: few
J: TRBJ1-5
CDR3: CASSPLGVGQPQHF
DNA: TGCGCCAGCAGCCCCCTGGGGGTCGGTCAGCCCCAGCATTTT

V: TRBV15
D: TRBD1
size: once
J: TRBJ2-3
CDR3: CATSRGTGTDTQYF
DNA: TGTGCCACCAGCCGGGGGACAGGAACAGATACGCAGTATTTT

V: TRBV7-2
D: TRBD1
size: -
J: TRBJ1-5
CDR3: CASSRPGTGARHRPQHF
DNA: TGTGCCAGCAGCCGCCCCGGGACAGGGGCCAGGCATCGGCCCCAGCATTTT

V: TRBV15
D: -
size: -
J: TRBJ2-7
CDR3: CATSRPGDWSGSEQYF
DNA: TGTGCCACCAGCAGACCCGGGGACTGGTCGGGGTCCGAGCAGTACTTC

V: TRBV6-1
D: -
size: -
J: TRBJ2-7
CDR3: CASSEAFPPYEQYF
DNA: TGTGCCAGCAGTGAAGCGTTCCCACCCTACGAGCAGTACTTC

V: TRBV15
D: -
size: once
J: TRBJ2-1
CDR3: CATSRGPGLPQFF
DNA: TGTGCCACCAGCAGAGGTCCCGGGCTACCGCAGTTCTTC